This TCR beta chain was documented in a study of T-cell reconstitution after alpha-beta-depleted transplantation in children. The CDR3 is 14 residues long. V shed 4 bases and J shed 8 bases, with 15 bases lying between them. This clonotype was detected only a few times. A library of TCRbeta sequences, prepared with unique molecular identifiers, was generated. In TCRdb, the PCR reads were re-called with MiXCR into one record per CDR3 protein. The data contain 400,000 to 500,000 distinct CDR3 sequences, approximately 10% of them singletons. The clonotype originates from a human donor who donated a stem cell graft to a child with acute myeloid leukemia. V gene TRBV12-3 or TRBV12-4 combines with J gene TRBJ2-1; D may be TRBD1 (6 bases). This sample comprised PBMCs from the stem cell graft donor, obtained from the stem cell graft. The CDR3 region is CASSSPPGADEQFF. Written as DNA, the CDR3 is TGTGCCAGCAGTTCCCCCCCAGGGGCCGATGAGCAGTTCTTC.